The clone carrying this TCR beta chain appeared once. The antigen remains undetermined. The sample originates from a study of cytomegalovirus exposure and HLA in healthy donors. Overall study findings and caveats: Immune exposure information comprised only CMV serostatus.

The primer mix had 60 Vbeta and 13 Jbeta primers. Produced via immunoSEQ multiplex PCR; TCRdb's table is partial and in-frame only. This sample has about 200,000 clones, with approximately 80% found just once. Per the germline V gene, CDR1 is SGHVS and CDR2 is FQNEAQ. This CDR3 region has 15 residues. V and J are TRBV7-8 and TRBJ2-5; 9 bases fit TRBD1. With the DNA end fitting TRBJ2-7 better, the J assignment may be wrong. The sample taken for sequencing was PBMCs. This clonotype was obtained from a woman in her twenties or thirties in good health and CMV-seronegative. CDR3 nucleotides: TGTGCCAGCAGCCCGCGGACAGGGGAATACTACGAGCAGTACTTC. Protein: CASSPRTGEYYEQYF.